This T cell receptor beta chain was obtained from a study of T cells in Graves' hyperthyroidism and ophthalmopathy. V was clipped by 6 bases and J by 3 bases; unmatched bases: 7. The CDR3 spans 14 residues. CDR1 DFQATT and CDR2 SNEGSKA come from the germline V gene (reference sequence). Amplification yielded TCR beta CDR3 regions, with RNA transcripts as the source. Initially, a first-round RT-PCR of the TCR CDR3 employed the HTBI primer set. TCRdb independently ran MiXCR on the multiplex PCR reads; one entry per CDR3 protein. The table includes fewer than 550,000 distinct CDR3 sequences, around 22% detected once. This clonotype was observed at least ten times.

This sequence originates from a woman in her thirties with Graves' ophthalmopathy. The sample comprised blood. The chain uses TRBV20-1 and TRBJ2-7; TRBD2 aligns across 11 bases. CDR3 loop: CSARLAGPNYEQYF. DNA for the CDR3: TGCAGTGCGCGACTAGCGGGGCCGAACTACGAGCAGTACTTC.